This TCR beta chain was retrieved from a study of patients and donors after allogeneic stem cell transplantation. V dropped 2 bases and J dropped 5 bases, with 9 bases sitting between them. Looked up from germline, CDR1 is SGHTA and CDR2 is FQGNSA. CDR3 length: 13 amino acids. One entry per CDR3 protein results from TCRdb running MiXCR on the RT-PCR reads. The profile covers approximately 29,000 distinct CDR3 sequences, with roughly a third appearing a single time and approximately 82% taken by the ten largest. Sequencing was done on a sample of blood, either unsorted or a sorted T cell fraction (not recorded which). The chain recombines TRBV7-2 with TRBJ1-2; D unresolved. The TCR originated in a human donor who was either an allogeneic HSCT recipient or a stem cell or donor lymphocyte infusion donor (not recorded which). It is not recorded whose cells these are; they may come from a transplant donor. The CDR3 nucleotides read TGTGCCAGCAGCTTAACGTCGGCATATGGCTACACCTTC. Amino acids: CASSLTSAYGYTF.